These T cell receptor beta chains were read from a single sample in a study of T cells after yellow fever vaccination. TCRdb analysed the 5' RACE reads with MiXCR anew, one entry per CDR3 protein. The table has about 260,000 distinct CDR3 sequences, roughly 5.2% seen once. The sequences come from CD4+ T cells sorted from PBMCs, collected on the day of the yellow fever booster vaccination. The receptors were sampled from a man aged 18 to 30 who received the YFV17D yellow fever vaccine. CDR3s include the opening cysteine and the closing phenylalanine or tryptophan. A D gene is named only where the DNA matches it firmly. Some rows have no size entry. The others give once, few or many, or a class for an expanded clone.

d_gene	v_gene	abundance	j_gene	CDR3nt	CDR3aa
-	TRBV6-5	few	TRBJ2-5	TGTGCCAGCAGGTTTGGGACTCTGGAGACCCAGTACTTC	CASRFGTLETQYF
TRBD1	TRBV4-2	many	TRBJ1-2	TGTGCCAGCAGCCAAGGGACAGGGATTGACTACGCCTTC	CASSQGTGIDYAF
-	TRBV2	-	TRBJ2-5	TGTGCCAGCAGTGACAGGACGTCGCAAGAGACCCAGTACTTC	CASSDRTSQETQYF
-	TRBV20-1	-	TRBJ2-6	TGCAGTGCCAGGGCGTTCTCTGGGGCCAACGTCCTGACTTTC	CSARAFSGANVLTF
TRBD2	TRBV5-1	-	TRBJ2-7	TGCGCCAGCAGCCCGGTGGTAGCGGGGAAATACGAGCAGTACTTC	CASSPVVAGKYEQYF
-	TRBV4-1	-	TRBJ1-3	TGCGCCAGCAGCAGAGGACGCGACAGCACTCTAAGAAACACCATATATTTT	CASSRGRDSTLRNTIYF
-	TRBV5-1	-	TRBJ1-2	TGCGCCAGCAGTCCAGTCAGAGTCTATGGCTACACCTTC	CASSPVRVYGYTF
-	TRBV27	-	TRBJ1-3	TGTGCCAGCAGTCGTGGACTACAGGGCGACTCTGGAAACACCATATATTTT	CASSRGLQGDSGNTIYF
TRBD2	TRBV7-6	few	TRBJ2-1	TGTGCCAGCATGGGACTAGCGGGGGGCAGAAATGAGCAGTTCTTC	CASMGLAGGRNEQFF
TRBD2	TRBV12-3/TRBV12-4	-	TRBJ2-1	TGTGCCAGCAGCCCCATTAGACTAGCGGGGGATAACAATGAGCAGTTCTTC	CASSPIRLAGDNNEQFF
-	TRBV20-1	-	TRBJ1-3	TGCAGTGCAAAGGACCTAGGGGATCGCTCTGGAAACACCATATATTTT	CSAKDLGDRSGNTIYF
-	TRBV12-3/TRBV12-4	few	TRBJ1-1	TGTGCCAGCAGTTTTGCGAGGAACACTGAAGCTTTCTTT	CASSFARNTEAFF
-	TRBV7-2	many	TRBJ2-5	TGTGCCAGCAGCCGAGATAGGAGCCAAGAGACCCAGTACTTC	CASSRDRSQETQYF
TRBD1	TRBV20-1	few	TRBJ1-6	TGCAGTGGAGGTCGGGGACAGGGAAGCTCACCCCTCCACTTT	CSGGRGQGSSPLHF
-	TRBV6-5	once	TRBJ2-3	TGTGCCAGCAGTTCTCCGGACAGATCTAGCACAGATACGCAGTATTTT	CASSSPDRSSTDTQYF
-	TRBV20-1	-	TRBJ2-2	TGCAGTGCTACACTTAGCGGTCGGACCGGGGAGCTGTTTTTT	CSATLSGRTGELFF
-	TRBV19	few	TRBJ1-4	TGTGCCAGTAGTGTCGGGCAGGGCAGCGGTGAAAAACTGTTTTTT	CASSVGQGSGEKLFF
TRBD1	TRBV5-1	few	TRBJ1-1	TGCGCCAGCAGCTTACTGACAGGGGTGAACACTGAAGCTTTCTTT	CASSLLTGVNTEAFF
-	TRBV19	-	TRBJ1-5	TGTGCCACCAGCTTACCCTATAGCAATCAGCCCCAGCATTTT	CATSLPYSNQPQHF
TRBD2	TRBV9	-	TRBJ2-1	TGTGCCAGCGCAACTAGCGGGGGATACAATGAGCAGTTCTTC	CASATSGGYNEQFF
TRBD2	TRBV10-3	few	TRBJ2-5	TGTGCCATCAGCGGGGGGGAAGAAGAGACCCAGTACTTC	CAISGGEEETQYF
-	TRBV5-1	-	TRBJ1-6	TGCGCCAGCAGCTTGGGACCGAGAAGGACCTATAATTCACCCCTCCACTTT	CASSLGPRRTYNSPLHF
-	TRBV9	few	TRBJ2-5	TGTGCCAGCAGCGTCACCTTCCGAGAGACCCAGTACTTC	CASSVTFRETQYF
-	TRBV20-1	few	TRBJ2-7	TGCAGTGCAATCAGGGTGGGCGAGCAGTACTTC	CSAIRVGEQYF
-	TRBV2	-	TRBJ1-2	TGTGCCAGCAGTGACGAGGGGACCTATGGCTACACCTTC	CASSDEGTYGYTF
-	TRBV6-6	many	TRBJ1-3	TGTGCCAGCACCTTCGCCGACGGCTCTGGAAACACCATATATTTT	CASTFADGSGNTIYF
-	TRBV5-1	many	TRBJ1-4	TGCGCCAGCAGCCCCGGGCGGAGGGGGGCCCTAGCCAACGCAACTAATGAAAAACTGTTTTTT	CASSPGRRGALANATNEKLFF
-	TRBV18	many	TRBJ2-3	TGTGCCAGCTCACCAGTCACAGATACGCAGTATTTT	CASSPVTDTQYF
-	TRBV12-3/TRBV12-4	-	TRBJ1-1	TGTGCCAGCAGTACCTATCAGGAGAACACTGAAGCTTTCTTT	CASSTYQENTEAFF
-	TRBV19	many	TRBJ1-5	TGTGCCAGTAGTATAGAGGGATATAGCAATCAGCCCCAGCATTTT	CASSIEGYSNQPQHF
TRBD1	TRBV7-8	-	TRBJ2-5	TGTGCCAGCAGCGACCACAGACAGGGGGAAGAGACCCAGTACTTC	CASSDHRQGEETQYF
-	TRBV7-3	few	TRBJ2-3	TGTGCCAGCAGCTTATACGCCACACCTAGCACAGATACGCAGTATTTT	CASSLYATPSTDTQYF
TRBD1	TRBV6-5	many	TRBJ2-5	TGTGCCAGCCGACCGGACAGGGGGCAGGGGGAGACCCAGTACTTC	CASRPDRGQGETQYF
-	TRBV4-3	-	TRBJ2-7	TGCGCCAGCAGCCAAGCGGGGGAGTTCTACGAGCAGTACTTC	CASSQAGEFYEQYF
-	TRBV4-3	-	TRBJ2-5	TGCGCCAGCAGTCGCGTCGGTGGTAGGACCCAGTACTTC	CASSRVGGRTQYF
TRBD2	TRBV7-2	few	TRBJ2-1	TGTGCCAGCAGCGCTTCTCTAGCGGCTAACAATGAGCAGTTCTTC	CASSASLAANNEQFF
-	TRBV5-4	few	TRBJ1-4	TGTGCCAGCGGGAACCCGGGACAATCAGAAAAACTGTTTTTT	CASGNPGQSEKLFF
-	TRBV6-2/TRBV6-3	few	TRBJ2-1	TGTGCCAGCAGTTACGCGTACATAGACGAGCAGTTCTTC	CASSYAYIDEQFF
-	TRBV19	-	TRBJ1-2	TGTGCCAGTAGTATAGGTACAGGTCGCCCTAACTATGGCTACACCTTC	CASSIGTGRPNYGYTF
TRBD1	TRBV9	many	TRBJ1-6	TGTGCCAGCAGCGCCGGGACAGGGTGGACACCCCTCCACTTT	CASSAGTGWTPLHF
-	TRBV5-4	many	TRBJ2-7	TGTGCCAGCAGCTTGTACCTAGACGAGCAGTACTTC	CASSLYLDEQYF
-	TRBV6-2/TRBV6-3	many	TRBJ1-1	TGTGCCAGCGAAGACAAGAACACTGAAGCTTTCTTT	CASEDKNTEAFF
-	TRBV5-1	many	TRBJ2-3	TGCGCCAGCAGCTTCCCGGGGCAGACCCTCACAGATACGCAGTATTTT	CASSFPGQTLTDTQYF
-	TRBV5-1	few	TRBJ2-4	TGCGCCAGCCAACTTTCGTCGGGGACAGCCAAAAACATTCAGTACTTC	CASQLSSGTAKNIQYF
-	TRBV4-3	few	TRBJ1-3	TGCGCCAGCAGCCAAGAGACTGTGCCTGGAAACACCATATATTTT	CASSQETVPGNTIYF
-	TRBV20-1	-	TRBJ1-5	TGCAGTACGGGGGGGGTTCAGCCCCAGCATTTT	CSTGGVQPQHF
TRBD1	TRBV4-2	many	TRBJ1-1	TGTGCCAGCAGCCAAGCGGGACAGGGGGCCCCTGAAGCTTTCTTT	CASSQAGQGAPEAFF
TRBD1	TRBV7-9	-	TRBJ1-6	TGTGCCAGCAGCGATCGACAGGGTAATTCACCCCTCCACTTT	CASSDRQGNSPLHF
-	TRBV20-1	-	TRBJ2-5	TGCAGTGCTCTAGGTCAGGAGACCCAGTACTTC	CSALGQETQYF
-	TRBV19	-	TRBJ2-1	TGTGCCAGTAGTTCGGTGGCAGCCAGCTCCTACAATGAGCAGTTCTTC	CASSSVAASSYNEQFF
TRBD1	TRBV12-3/TRBV12-4	many	TRBJ2-2	TGTGCCAGCAGTTTCCCGGGACAGACTACCGGGGAGCTGTTTTTT	CASSFPGQTTGELFF
-	TRBV7-8	many	TRBJ2-2	TGTGCCAGCAGACAGTTCCACACCGGGGAGCTGTTTTTT	CASRQFHTGELFF